These T cell receptor beta chains were read from a single sample in a study of cytomegalovirus exposure and HLA in healthy donors. This table comes from immunoSEQ multiplex PCR, and its TCRdb copy is limited to in-frame clones, with some not included. The sample yields around 130,000 clones, 8% to 9.5% seen once. Sequenced: PBMCs. These receptors were obtained from a middle-aged man in good health and CMV-seronegative. The CDR3 runs from the conserved cysteine through the conserved F or W. D genes are given only for firm matches. The size field is filled for only some rows; it gives once, few, many or a size class.

CDR3 protein	CDR3 DNA	J gene	V gene	D gene	clone size
CASSTGTGNQPQHF	TGCGCCAGCAGCACCGGGACAGGCAATCAGCCCCAGCATTTT	TRBJ1-5	TRBV5-1	TRBD1	few
CASSLDRYNEQFF	TGTGCCAGCAGCTTAGACAGATACAATGAGCAGTTCTTC	TRBJ2-1	TRBV7-7	NA	NA
CASSKTGETQYF	TGCGCCAGCAGTAAGACGGGAGAGACCCAGTACTTC	TRBJ2-5	TRBV10-1	NA	NA
CASSWTSGGVPTGELFF	TGCGCCAGCTCCTGGACTAGCGGGGGGGTTCCCACCGGGGAGCTGTTTTTT	TRBJ2-2	TRBV10-1	TRBD2	few
CASSNPALAGGTDTQYF	TGTGCCAGCAGCAATCCCGCACTAGCGGGGGGCACAGATACGCAGTATTTT	TRBJ2-3	TRBV11-2	TRBD2	few
CASRALRGGSDTQYF	TGTGCCAGCAGGGCCCTGCGGGGGGGCTCAGATACGCAGTATTTT	TRBJ2-3	TRBV11-2	TRBD2	few
CASKEGAWSAFF	TGTGCCAGCAAAGAGGGGGCTTGGAGCGCTTTCTTT	TRBJ1-1	TRBV6-5	TRBD1	NA
CASSDGGPYNEQFF	TGTGCCAGCAGTGACGGGGGGCCCTACAATGAGCAGTTCTTC	TRBJ2-1	TRBV2	NA	few
CASSSDRGGETQYF	TGTGCCAGCAGCTCGGACAGGGGGGGTGAGACCCAGTACTTC	TRBJ2-5	TRBV7-9	TRBD1	few
CATSRDRGRGGEKLFF	TGTGCCACCAGCAGAGATCGTGGCAGGGGCGGCGAAAAACTGTTTTTT	TRBJ1-4	TRBV15	NA	few
CASSSIPKTGTSTDTQYF	TGTGCCAGCAGCTCAATTCCTAAGACAGGGACTAGCACAGATACGCAGTATTTT	TRBJ2-3	TRBV5-4	NA	few
CASSYDAGVPDTQYF	TGTGCCAGCAGTTACGACGCGGGTGTTCCAGATACGCAGTATTTT	TRBJ2-3	TRBV6-5	NA	few
CASSDLGGAQPQHF	TGTGCCAGCAGTGACTTAGGGGGAGCCCAGCCCCAGCATTTT	TRBJ1-5	TRBV2	NA	NA
CASSFGGFGYTF	TGTGCCAGCAGCTTCGGAGGGTTTGGCTACACCTTC	TRBJ1-2	TRBV5-4	NA	NA
CASCLGGDQPQHF	TGTGCCAGCTGTTTAGGGGGGGATCAGCCCCAGCATTTT	TRBJ1-5	TRBV6-1	NA	NA
CASSLVISGGAVETQYF	TGCGCCAGCAGCTTGGTGATTAGCGGGGGGGCCGTAGAGACCCAGTACTTC	TRBJ2-5	TRBV5-1	TRBD2	NA
CASSLRLAGGQYNEQFF	TGTGCCAGCAGCCTCAGACTGGCGGGGGGGCAGTACAATGAGCAGTTCTTC	TRBJ2-1	TRBV7-2	TRBD2	NA
CASSLAFVTGGSEQFF	TGTGCCAGCAGCTTAGCCTTCGTTACAGGGGGTAGTGAGCAGTTCTTC	TRBJ2-1	TRBV7-9	TRBD1	NA
CASSPPGTGSYEQYF	TGTGCCAGCTCACCCCCCGGGACAGGGTCCTACGAGCAGTACTTC	TRBJ2-7	TRBV18	TRBD1	NA
CSVAIGGGETQYF	TGCAGCGTTGCAATCGGGGGGGGAGAGACCCAGTACTTC	TRBJ2-5	TRBV29-1	TRBD2	few
CASNGLARNEQFF	TGTGCCAGCAATGGTTTAGCCCGCAATGAGCAGTTCTTC	TRBJ2-1	TRBV6-6	NA	few
CSGGQGYVKPEAFF	TGCAGCGGCGGACAGGGGTATGTAAAACCTGAAGCTTTCTTT	TRBJ1-1	TRBV29-1	TRBD1	NA
CASSQRSSGAVGEQFF	TGTGCCAGCAGCCAGCGGTCGTCAGGAGCGGTTGGGGAGCAGTTCTTC	TRBJ2-1	TRBV7-2	NA	NA
CASSIRRGGGDTQYF	TGTGCCAGTAGTATTCGGCGGGGGGGTGGAGATACGCAGTATTTT	TRBJ2-3	TRBV19	TRBD2	few
CSAGGGSEVADTQYF	TGCAGCGCGGGTGGAGGTAGCGAAGTAGCAGATACGCAGTATTTT	TRBJ2-3	TRBV29-1	NA	few